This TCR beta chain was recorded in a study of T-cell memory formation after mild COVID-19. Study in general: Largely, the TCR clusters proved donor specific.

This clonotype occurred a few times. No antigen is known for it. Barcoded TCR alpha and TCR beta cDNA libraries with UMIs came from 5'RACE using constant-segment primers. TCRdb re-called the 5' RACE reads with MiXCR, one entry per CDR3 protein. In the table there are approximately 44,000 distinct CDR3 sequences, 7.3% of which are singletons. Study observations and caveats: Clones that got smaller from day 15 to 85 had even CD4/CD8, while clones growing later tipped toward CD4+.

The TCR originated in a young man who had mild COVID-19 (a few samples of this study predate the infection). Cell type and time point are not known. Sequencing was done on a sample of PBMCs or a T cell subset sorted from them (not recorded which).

The CDR3 reads CASSLVRVLASPLHF. For the CDR3, the DNA is TGTGCCAGCAGCTTAGTCCGGGTTTTGGCCTCACCCCTCCACTTT. The rearrangement joins TRBV7-8 to TRBJ1-6; D is unresolved. The CDR3 covers 15 residues. Trimming took off 1 base at V and 10 bases at J, with 14 bases between the two ends. CDR1 and CDR2 (germline): SGHVS, FQNEAQ.